This T cell receptor beta chain was profiled in a study of T cells after yellow fever vaccination. General study points: A large majority of primary-vaccination clones showed up again after the booster (approximately 96% CD4, 88% CD8). The CD4 and CD8 compartments had a small share of their clonotypes in common.

TCRdb processed the 5' RACE reads anew with MiXCR; each CDR3 protein has one entry. The table lists approximately 510,000 distinct CDR3 sequences, 20% to 25% of them singletons. In this sample, this clonotype turned up a few times. The antigen is undetermined. J lost 1 base, V lost 3 bases, and 6 bases had no gene match. CDR1 is SGDLS and CDR2 is YYNGEE in the germline V gene. The CDR3 has 17 amino acids. The chain recombines TRBV9 with TRBJ2-3; the match to TRBD1 covers 12 bases. The sequenced sample was PBMCs, obtained less than 25 days after the first yellow fever vaccination. This TCR was recovered from a young man who received the YFV17D yellow fever vaccine. CDR3: CASSDRDRGHRTDTQYF. CDR3 nucleotide sequence: TGTGCCAGCAGCGACCGGGACAGGGGGCATCGCACAGATACGCAGTATTTT.